Listed below are T cell receptor beta chains from one sample, sequenced in a study of blood T cell repertoires in COVID-19. Libraries were prepared by immunoSEQ multiplex PCR; TCRdb keeps only in-frame clonotypes and omits some of them. This sample yields fewer than 350,000 clones, of which approximately 88% are seen a single time; approximately 1.8% belongs to the top ten. Sequencing was performed on peripheral blood. These receptors were taken from a woman aged 25 to 39 with COVID-19, enrolled during active disease. Both conserved end residues are part of each CDR3. D genes are given only for firm matches. For some rows the clone size is stated as once, few or many, or as a class when expanded; others skip it.

d_gene	len	v_gene	abundance	j_gene	CDR3nt	CDR3aa
TRBD1	12	TRBV6-6	once	TRBJ2-7	TGTGCCAGCAGCCCAGACAGGGCTGGGGTGTACTTC	CASSPDRAGVYF
-	17	TRBV7-2	-	TRBJ2-1	TGTGCCAGCAGCCCGCGCCTGGGTGAACCGACTTACAATGAGCAGTTCTTC	CASSPRLGEPTYNEQFF
-	16	TRBV6-2/TRBV6-3	-	TRBJ2-5	TGTGCCAGCAGTTACTCAGTCGGGGTCGTCCAAGAGACCCAGTACTTC	CASSYSVGVVQETQYF
-	16	TRBV10-3	-	TRBJ1-1	TGTGCCATCAGTGAGTCCAGGTTTCCCGTGAACACTGAAGCTTTCTTT	CAISESRFPVNTEAFF
-	13	TRBV6-5	-	TRBJ1-1	TGTGCCAGCAGTTATACGGAAACGGGTGAAGCTTTCTTT	CASSYTETGEAFF
TRBD1	14	TRBV28	-	TRBJ1-1	TGTGCCAGCAGTTTGAACAGGGGATCCACTGAAGCTTTCTTT	CASSLNRGSTEAFF
-	14	TRBV6-5	-	TRBJ1-2	TGTGCCAGCAGTTACTCCGGGGGTGGGTATGGCTACACCTTC	CASSYSGGGYGYTF
TRBD1	16	TRBV3-1/TRBV3-2	-	TRBJ1-4	TGTGCCAGCAGCCATCTAAACCGGGACAGAAATGAAAAACTGTTTTTT	CASSHLNRDRNEKLFF
-	13	TRBV14	-	TRBJ2-7	TGTGCCAGCAGCCAAGATCCGCGCCCCGAGCAGTACTTC	CASSQDPRPEQYF
-	14	TRBV10-3	-	TRBJ1-1	TGTGCCATCAGTGGTCTCGGAACGGGCACTGAAGCTTTCTTT	CAISGLGTGTEAFF
TRBD2	16	TRBV11-3	-	TRBJ2-1	TGTGCCAGCAGCTTCTCGGGGGGACCGACCTACAATGAGCAGTTCTTC	CASSFSGGPTYNEQFF
TRBD1	16	TRBV27	-	TRBJ2-3	TGTGCCAGCAGTTTAATCGGGACAGTAGGCACAGATACGCAGTATTTT	CASSLIGTVGTDTQYF